Below, one T cell receptor (beta chain) is given with its context. Its target is unknown. This sample was included in a study of shared clonotypes between healthy human individuals. The data were produced by immunoSEQ multiplex PCR, yet TCRdb's version contains in-frame clones alone and is incomplete. Of about 2.5 million clones in the sample, 92% were seen once. CD4+ cells yielded CD45RA+ naive and CD45RA-negative memory subsets. Findings of the study overall: Generally, naive subsets came out with larger estimated richness than memory subsets. Non-shared clonotypes had lower generation probabilities than clonotypes shared by all four sorted-subset donors.

Trimming shortened V by 4 bases and J by 6 bases, and 11 bases separated the two germline ends. This CDR3 contains 13 residues. In germline, CDR1 is SGDLS, CDR2 YYNGEE. This receptor was identified in a man in his late teens or twenties in good health. Some clones in this sample may be carry-over from other donors' samples. This chain connects TRBV9 to TRBJ2-1, with no clear D. What was sequenced was naive CD4+ T cells from PBMCs. The subset: CD45RA+ positively selected. The CDR3, as DNA: TGTGCCAGCAGCTTACAGCCCGGCAATGAGCAGTTCTTC. Amino acids: CASSLQPGNEQFF.